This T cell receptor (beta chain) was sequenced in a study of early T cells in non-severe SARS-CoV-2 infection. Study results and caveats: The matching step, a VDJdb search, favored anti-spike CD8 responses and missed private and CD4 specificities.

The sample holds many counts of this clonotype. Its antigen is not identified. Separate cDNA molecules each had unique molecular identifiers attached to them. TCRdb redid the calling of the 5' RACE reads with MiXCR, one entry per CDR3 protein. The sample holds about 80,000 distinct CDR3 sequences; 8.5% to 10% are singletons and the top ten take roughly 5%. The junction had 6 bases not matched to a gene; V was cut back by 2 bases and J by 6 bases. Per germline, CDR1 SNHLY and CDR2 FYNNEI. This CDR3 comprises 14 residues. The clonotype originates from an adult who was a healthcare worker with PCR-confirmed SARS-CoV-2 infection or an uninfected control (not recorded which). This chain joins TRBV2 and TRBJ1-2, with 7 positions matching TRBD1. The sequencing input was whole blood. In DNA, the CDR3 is TGTGCCAGCAGTGAAACAGGGGCTGCAAATGGCTACACCTTC. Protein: CASSETGAANGYTF. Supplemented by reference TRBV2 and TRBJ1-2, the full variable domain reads EPEVTQTPSHQVTQMGQEVILRCVPISNHLYFYWYRQILGQKVEFLVSFYNNEISEKSEIFDDQFSVERPDGSNFTLKIRSTKLEDSAMYFCASSETGAANGYTFGSGTRLTVV.